This entry is about one T cell receptor (beta chain). What it binds is not known. CDR3 length: 15 amino acids. The germline CDR1 and CDR2 sequences are LNHDA and SQIVND (reference sequence). V was clipped by 5 bases and J by 8 bases; unmatched bases: 13. Measured with immunoSEQ multiplex PCR; TCRdb has only the in-frame clones, and not every one. The sample lists 90,000 to 150,000 clones, 70% to 90% occurring once. This entry belongs to a study of T cell responses to AZD1222 COVID-19 vaccine. Study results and caveats: Sampling captured repertoires only after the peak T cell response. A rise in Spike-specific TCR breadth and depth followed two AZD1222 doses.

Sequencing was performed on peripheral blood, taken on day 0 of AZD1222 vaccination. This chain joins TRBV19 and TRBJ2-3, with 7 bases matching TRBD2. This clonotype was sampled from an adult in good health. The CDR3 here is CASSLAVTDQSTQYF. Here the CDR3 DNA reads TGTGCCAGTAGTCTAGCGGTAACTGATCAGAGTACGCAGTATTTT.